This T cell receptor (beta chain) was found in a study of T cells in Graves' hyperthyroidism and ophthalmopathy. Whole-study findings and limits: Ophthalmopathy, as predicted by the model, came a median approximately 5.9 months after the prediction. Ophthalmopathy was told apart from stable hyperthyroidism by a 13 V-J model.

It was 10 ml of fresh peripheral blood that supplied the PBMCs. In regard to this clonotype: Its target is unknown.

RNA transcripts yielded amplified TCR beta CDR3 regions. TCR CDR3 regions were first amplified by RT-PCR with HTBI primers. TCRdb re-analysed the multiplex PCR reads in MiXCR, keeping a single row per CDR3 protein. This sample has hundreds of thousands of distinct CDR3 sequences, with 11% to 15% found just once. V lost 1 base and J 3 bases, leaving 7 bases between the germline ends. The CDR3 sequence is 14 residues long. CDR1 KGHDR and CDR2 SFDVKD come from the germline V gene. The source material was blood. The rearrangement links TRBV24-1 to TRBJ2-3; D remains ambiguous. The sequence was obtained from a woman in her forties with Graves' hyperthyroidism. CDR3 region: CATSDFGSTDTQYF. DNA for the CDR3: TGTGCCACCAGTGATTTCGGGTCGACAGATACGCAGTATTTT.